These 10 T cell receptor beta chains were sequenced from one sample in a study of blood T cell repertoires in COVID-19 (TCRdb year 2020). The library was produced with the immunoSEQ multiplex PCR assay. In its TCRdb copy, this immuneACCESS table keeps in-frame sequences only and misses some clones. Where compared with another copy, unresolved V genes explain less than half of these, and the others have no known cause. The sample includes hundreds of thousands of clones, with nearly 85% observed a single time. The ten largest clones take up less than 10% of the sample. Sequencing was done on a sample of peripheral blood. These receptors came from a human donor in a cohort sampled during active COVID-19.

The chain couples TRBV18 to TRBJ1-4, with D possibly being TRBD1 (5 bases). CDR1 and CDR2 (germline): KGHSH, LQKENI. V was pared by 3 bases and J by 6 bases, with 14 bases between. This CDR3 is 15 amino acids long. CDR3 DNA sequence: TGTGCCAGCTCACCTCAAAAGGGCAGGGATGAAAAACTGTTTTTT. This codes for CASSPQKGRDEKLFF. The full variable domain, rest sourced from reference TRBV18 and TRBJ1-4, is NAGVMQNPRHLVRRRGQEARLRCSPMKGHSHVYWYRQLPEEGLKFMVYLQKENIIDESGMPKERFSAEFPKEGPSILRIQQVVRGDSAAYFCASSPQKGRDEKLFFGSGTQLSVL.

The chain couples TRBV28 to TRBJ2-5; 9 nucleotides agree with TRBD2. V dropped 7 bases and J dropped 5; count of bases not matched to a gene: 17. The germline V gene has CDR1 MDHEN and CDR2 SYDVKM. The CDR3 is 17 residues long. The CDR3, as DNA: TGTGCCAGCACCAGAGGTGGCGGGAGGGCCTTTGAGGAGACCCAGTACTTC. Encoded protein: CASTRGGGRAFEETQYF.

This chain connects TRBV27 to TRBJ2-7; 7 bases are a match to TRBD1. Germline values: CDR1 MNHEY, CDR2 SMNVEV (reference sequence). CDR3 length equals 15 residues. The V and J ends lost 4 bases and 0 bases, in that order; junction bases with no gene match: 6. The CDR3 coding sequence is TGTGCCAGCAGTTCTAGGGGGCCGAGCTCCTACGAGCAGTACTTC. It codes for CASSSRGPSSYEQYF.

V gene TRBV6-2 or TRBV6-3 combines with J gene TRBJ2-7; TRBD2 matches at 9 bases. The V segment lost 2 bases and the J segment 2 bases; nucleotides outside the gene matches: 4. Germline assignment: CDR1 MNHEY and CDR2 SVGEGT. The CDR3 totals 15 residues. CDR3: CASSYAGGPPYEQYF. CDR3 nucleotide sequence: TGTGCCAGCAGTTACGCGGGGGGGCCCCCCTACGAGCAGTACTTC.

This clone appeared once. V is TRBV6-1 and J is TRBJ2-5; a possible D gene is TRBD2 (5 bases). V was trimmed by 4 bases and J by 0 bases, leaving 18 bases between them. Per the germline V gene, CDR1 is MNHNS and CDR2 is SASEGT. The CDR3 has 17 residues. CDR3 nucleotide sequence: TGTGCCAGCAGTGGGAGGTTAGGCAGGCTATACCAAGAGACCCAGTACTTC. The encoded protein is CASSGRLGRLYQETQYF.

The V and J genes are TRBV28 and TRBJ1-4, with 8 bases fitting TRBD1. V lost 6 bases and J lost 7; bases outside the gene matches: 13. The CDR3 has 16 residues. Germline CDR1 and CDR2: MDHEN and SYDVKM. Here the CDR3 DNA reads TGTGCCAGCAGCACCAATTTACAGGGGGGTACTGAAAAACTGTTTTTT. The encoded protein is CASSTNLQGGTEKLFF.

The V and J genes are TRBV11-2 and TRBJ2-3; D call uncertain. This CDR3 spans 16 amino acids. The germline V gene has CDR1 SGHAT and CDR2 FQNNGV. The V gene lost 4 bases and the J gene lost 0 bases, with 14 bases spanning the gap. CDR3 nucleotide sequence: TGTGCCAGCAGCTCACTTGACATGATTAGCACAGATACGCAGTATTTT. Protein: CASSSLDMISTDTQYF.

J is TRBJ1-1 and V is TRBV5-1; the match to TRBD1 covers 11 bases. The CDR3 consists of 14 residues. Germline lookup yields CDR1 SGHRS and CDR2 YFSETQ. Trimming cost V 4 bases and J 5 bases; bases outside gene matches: 4. Written as DNA, the CDR3 is TGCGCCAGCAGCACGGGACAGGGGGTTACTGAAGCTTTCTTT. Translating gives CASSTGQGVTEAFF. The variable domain in full, with the rest retrieved from reference TRBV5-1 and TRBJ1-1, is KAGVTQTPRYLIKTRGQQVTLSCSPISGHRSVSWYQQTPGQGLQFLFEYFSETQRNKGNFPGRFSGRQFSNSRSEMNVSTLELGDSALYLCASSTGQGVTEAFFGQGTRLTVV.

The genes are TRBV28 and TRBJ2-1; 10 positions match TRBD2. The CDR3 runs to 14 residues. Germline lookup yields CDR1 MDHEN and CDR2 SYDVKM. Trimming removed 4 bases from V and 13 bases from J; junction bases left unmatched: 10. DNA of the CDR3: TGTGCCAGCAGTTCCCCGGCTAGCGGGAGAAGCCAGTTCTTC. Its protein is CASSSPASGRSQFF.

This chain's CDR3 is CASSQGLRLVDTQYF. CDR3 in DNA: TGTGCCAGCAGCCAAGGCTTGCGACTAGTTGATACGCAGTATTTT. The chain couples TRBV3-1 (or the pseudogene TRBV3-2) to TRBJ2-3, with TRBD2 as a possible D gene (6 bases). The germline gives CDR1 LGHDT, CDR2 YNNKEL (reference sequence). The germline V and J ends were trimmed by 1 base and 6 bases, with 14 bases remaining between them. CDR3 length: 15 amino acids.